Shown below are 27 T cell receptor beta chains from a single sample sequenced in a study of PD-L1 blockade in urothelial cancer. Method: immunoSEQ multiplex PCR; TCRdb's copy keeps in-frame clones and lacks some. Here the sample spans more than 95,000 clones, approximately 90% being singletons. The time point: peripheral blood 6 weeks after treatment start. Sequencing was performed on PBMCs, taken around atezolizumab (anti-PD-L1) treatment. These receptors were taken from a man aged 55-75 years with urothelial cancer.

The CDR3 coding sequence is TGTGCCAGCAACCTAGCGGACTCTACAGATACGCAGTATTTT. As protein: CASNLADSTDTQYF. This sequence joins TRBV6-1 and TRBJ2-3; the match to TRBD2 covers 7 bases. CDR1 and CDR2 from the germline V gene are MNHNS and SASEGT. The CDR3 covers 14 residues. Unmatched junction bases numbered 7, after V lost 7 bases and J lost 3 bases.

This chain uses TRBV18 with TRBJ2-7; possibly TRBD1 for D (6 bases). Germline CDR1 reads KGHSH; CDR2 reads LQKENI. V lost 3 bases and J lost 6, with 12 bases in between. The CDR3 covers 13 residues. CDR3 DNA sequence: TGTGCCAGCTCACCCCGGACAGTTCTCGAGCAGTACTTC. Translating gives CASSPRTVLEQYF.

The count of this clone is one. The rearrangement links TRBV30 to TRBJ2-2; 7 bases match TRBD2. CDR1 and CDR2 (germline): GTSNPN, SVGIG (reference sequence). V lost 4 bases and J lost 5; bases outside the gene matches: 31. The CDR3 runs to 22 residues. CDR3: CAWKLRTRAKPGLDRGTGELFF. The CDR3 DNA is TGTGCCTGGAAACTGAGGACGCGGGCAAAACCAGGACTAGATCGAGGGACCGGGGAGCTGTTTTTT.

The chain employs TRBV30 and TRBJ2-7; D perhaps matches TRBD2 (5 bases). The CDR3 extends over 12 amino acids. CDR1 GTSNPN and CDR2 SVGIG come from the germline V gene (reference sequence). Trimming pared 0 bases from V and 9 bases from J, leaving 12 bases between. The CDR3: CAWSVTGGGQYF. The CDR3 bases are TGTGCCTGGAGTGTTACCGGTGGAGGGCAGTACTTC.

The chain uses TRBV28 and TRBJ2-5; D gene ambiguous. CDR1 is MDHEN, CDR2 SYDVKM, per germline. The V and J ends lost 6 bases and 0 bases respectively, with 2 bases between them. This CDR3 contains 11 residues. CDR3 in DNA: TGTGCCAGCAGCGACCAAGAGACCCAGTACTTC. Translated, it gives CASSDQETQYF.

The gene calls are TRBV6-6 and TRBJ1-4, with 7 bases that match TRBD1. Germline values: CDR1 MNHNY, CDR2 SVGAGI (reference sequence). The CDR3 is 13 amino acids. Trimming cost V 6 bases and J 12 bases; bases outside gene matches: 10. This CDR3 is CASRRQGPEELFF. The CDR3, as DNA: TGTGCCAGCAGAAGACAGGGCCCTGAGGAACTGTTTTTT.

V usage is TRBV28 and J usage is TRBJ1-2, with 10 bases aligning to TRBD1. CDR3 length equals 14 residues. The germline gives CDR1 MDHEN, CDR2 SYDVKM. V trimming: 5 bases; J trimming: 2 bases; junction bases outside the gene matches: 2. The CDR3 DNA is TGTGCCAGCAGTCTGGGACAGGGGAACTATGGCTACACCTTC. The encoded protein is CASSLGQGNYGYTF.

This chain connects TRBV28 to TRBJ1-5, with 9 nucleotides matching TRBD1. V shed 6 bases, J shed 5 bases, and the junction held 5 bases outside the gene matches. The CDR3 has 14 amino acids. Looked up from germline, CDR1 is MDHEN and CDR2 is SYDVKM. The DNA of the CDR3 is TGTGCCAGCAGCTCCGGGACAGGGCATCAGCCCCAGCATTTT. Protein: CASSSGTGHQPQHF.

This sequence joins TRBV7-2 and TRBJ2-5; D is uncertain. Trimming took off 5 bases at V and 2 bases at J, with 9 bases between the two ends. Germline lookup yields CDR1 SGHTA and CDR2 FQGNSA. The CDR3 covers 13 residues. This CDR3 reads CASSLHLQETQYF. The CDR3 nucleotides read TGTGCCAGCAGCCTCCACTTACAAGAGACCCAGTACTTC.

The sample holds one count of this clone. The chain employs TRBV28 and TRBJ2-7; 7 nucleotides agree with TRBD1. CDR3 length equals 15 residues. With 7 bases clipped from V and 2 bases from J, the junction kept 11 bases outside the gene matches. Germline CDR1 reads MDHEN; CDR2 reads SYDVKM. The CDR3 DNA reads as TGTGCCAGCATTCGGACAGGTCTACCTACCTACGAGCAGTACTTC. Its translation is CASIRTGLPTYEQYF.

A note on this clone: Different DNA sequences within this sample yield the same CDR3. CDR3 protein: CASSQGTGTYEQYF. In nucleotides, the CDR3 is TGTGCCAGCAGCCAAGGGACAGGGACTTACGAGCAGTACTTC. V gene TRBV4-2 combines with J gene TRBJ2-7; 8 bases are a match to TRBD1. V was pared by 1 base and J by 4 bases, with 3 bases of the junction left unmatched. Germline CDR1 reads LGHNA; CDR2 reads YNFKEQ. The CDR3 loop spans 14 amino acids.

This sequence joins TRBV7-9 and TRBJ1-2; TRBD1 agrees at 7 bases. The V and J ends lost 1 base and 9 bases, in that order; junction bases with no gene match: 11. Germline assignment: CDR1 SEHNR and CDR2 FQNEAQ (reference sequence). CDR3 length: 15 residues. CDR3: CASSLVGTAFDRYTF. In nucleotides, the CDR3 is TGTGCCAGCAGCTTAGTTGGGACAGCCTTTGATCGCTACACCTTC.

The chain couples TRBV19 to TRBJ2-7, with a tentative D call TRBD1 (6 bases). V was cut by 10 bases and J by 9 bases, with 19 bases left in between. The CDR3 is made up of 12 amino acids. CDR1 LNHDA and CDR2 SQIVND come from the germline V gene (reference sequence). The CDR3 loop reads CATQGQNRRQYF. Here the CDR3 DNA reads TGTGCCACCCAAGGACAGAATCGACGGCAGTACTTC.

This rearrangement joins TRBV30 to TRBJ2-7; 7 bases are shared with TRBD1. Germline CDR1 and CDR2: GTSNPN and SVGIG (reference sequence). V shed 8 bases, J shed 1 base, and the junction held 5 bases outside the gene matches. This CDR3 is 12 amino acids long. This CDR3 is CASNRGSYEQYF. The CDR3 DNA sequence: TGTGCCAGCAACAGGGGATCCTACGAGCAGTACTTC.

Note on this clone: Additional DNA sequences in this sample encode the identical CDR3. The V call is TRBV5-1, the J call TRBJ1-5; TRBD1 aligns across 10 bases. The CDR3 totals 15 residues. V shed 4 bases and J 2 bases; nucleotides not matched to a gene: 3. Germline CDR1 reads SGHRS; CDR2 reads YFSETQ. The CDR3 region has the DNA TGCGCCAGCAGCCTGACAGGGGGCGGCAATCAGCCCCAGCATTTT. Protein sequence: CASSLTGGGNQPQHF.

The rearrangement uses TRBV11-2 and TRBJ1-3, with D uncertain. V gave up 6 bases and J gave up 1 base, with 4 bases separating them. The CDR3 extends over 12 amino acids. The germline V gene has CDR1 SGHAT and CDR2 FQNNGV. CDR3 sequence: CASSLSGNTIYF. In nucleotides, the CDR3 is TGTGCCAGCAGTCTATCTGGAAACACCATATATTTT.

The chain joins TRBV2 to TRBJ2-5; D not resolved. Germline values: CDR1 SNHLY, CDR2 FYNNEI. The CDR3 sequence is 16 residues long. The V and J ends lost 6 bases and 1 base respectively, with 18 bases between them. CDR3 sequence (DNA): TGTGCCAGCAGCCTCGCCCCAGCAGCGAGCCAAGAGACCCAGTACTTC. Encoded protein: CASSLAPAASQETQYF.

This sequence joins TRBV7-9 and TRBJ2-3; a weak D match, TRBD1 (5 bases). The CDR3 contains 15 residues. The V end was cut by 1 base, the J end by 2 bases, with 10 bases between. CDR1 is SEHNR, CDR2 FQNEAQ, per germline (reference sequence). CDR3 bases: TGTGCCAGCAGCTTAGAAAACAGGCCCACAGATACGCAGTATTTT. It specifies CASSLENRPTDTQYF.

The chain links TRBV5-1 to TRBJ2-7; 7 bases agree with TRBD2. Germline V lookup: CDR1 SGHRS, CDR2 YFSETQ. After removal of 4 bases from V and 7 bases from J, the junction contained 11 bases not matched to a gene. This CDR3 spans 14 amino acids. For the CDR3, the DNA is TGCGCCAGCAGCCCTTACTCGGGGGGTAGGGAGCAGTACTTC. The encoded protein is CASSPYSGGREQYF.

The rearrangement links TRBV7-3 to TRBJ1-1; 7 nucleotides align to TRBD1. The germline V gene has CDR1 SGHTA and CDR2 FQGTGA. The CDR3 is made up of 15 amino acids. The V gene end was trimmed by 5 bases and the J gene end by 0 bases; junction bases not matched to a gene: 6. The CDR3 region is CASSPQGQMNTEAFF. The DNA for the CDR3 is TGTGCCAGCAGCCCTCAGGGACAGATGAACACTGAAGCTTTCTTT.

The J gene is TRBJ2-7, the V gene TRBV6-5; the match to TRBD2 covers 9 bases. V gave up 7 bases and J gave up 4 bases; unmatched junction bases: 11. The CDR3 is 15 residues long. In germline, CDR1 is MNHEY, CDR2 SVGAGI. In DNA, the CDR3 is TGTGCCAGCACCGAACCCTCTAGCGGGAAGTACGAGCAGTACTTC. This sequence encodes CASTEPSSGKYEQYF.

The chain employs TRBV5-4 and TRBJ2-7; D possibly corresponds to TRBD1 (5 bases). The germline V gene has CDR1 SGHNT and CDR2 YYREEE (reference sequence). Between the trimmed V and J ends, which lost 3 bases and 2 bases, there was a span of 18 bases. This CDR3 is built from 16 residues. The CDR3 DNA follows: TGTGCCAGCAGCTCCCCAGCCGGTGACAGCGCCTACGAGCAGTACTTC. Amino acid sequence: CASSSPAGDSAYEQYF.

This sequence joins TRBV7-2 and TRBJ1-5; a possible D gene is TRBD1 (6 bases). This CDR3 comprises 14 residues. Trimming cost V 5 bases and J 7 bases, with 15 bases left between them. Germline V gene lookup returns CDR1 SGHTA and CDR2 FQGNSA. The DNA of the CDR3 is TGTGCCAGCAGCCGGGGCACAGGGAACCAGCCCCAGCATTTT. Amino acids: CASSRGTGNQPQHF.

The rearrangement uses TRBV27 and TRBJ2-3; D is unclear. Germline V lookup: CDR1 MNHEY, CDR2 SMNVEV (reference sequence). This CDR3 is built from 14 residues. V dropped 0 bases and J dropped 6 bases, with 10 bases sitting between them. The DNA for the CDR3 is TGTGCCAGCAGTTTATCCCAGAGAGGTGATACGCAGTATTTT. It codes for CASSLSQRGDTQYF.

The chain has TRBV27 and TRBJ2-2; 13 nucleotides align to TRBD2. With 7 bases clipped from V and 4 bases from J, the junction kept 15 bases outside the gene matches. This CDR3 spans 19 amino acids. The germline V gene has CDR1 MNHEY and CDR2 SMNVEV (reference sequence). The CDR3 loop reads CASKRTGTSGIIGTGELFF. Written as DNA, the CDR3 is TGTGCCAGCAAGAGGACCGGGACTAGCGGGATAATAGGCACCGGGGAGCTGTTTTTT.

This clone has only a few counts. The chain uses TRBV19 and TRBJ1-5; maybe TRBD1 (6 bases). Germline CDR1 is LNHDA and CDR2 is SQIVND (reference sequence). Deletions cut 5 bases from V and 5 bases from J, with 13 bases between. The CDR3 has 14 amino acids. The CDR3 region is CASSPQGGYQPQHF. CDR3 nucleotide sequence: TGTGCCAGTAGTCCACAGGGAGGGTATCAGCCCCAGCATTTT.

This clone was recorded a few times. V gene TRBV19 combines with J gene TRBJ1-2, with D possibly TRBD1 on 6 matching bases. This CDR3 has 14 residues. Trimming stripped 5 bases from V and 3 bases from J, with 13 bases between. Germline V gene data show CDR1 as LNHDA and CDR2 as SQIVND (reference sequence). The CDR3 is CASSGQPAYYGYTF. The CDR3 bases are TGTGCCAGTAGTGGACAGCCGGCGTACTATGGCTACACCTTC.